This TCR beta chain was sequenced in a study of OX40 agonist ivuxolimab in advanced cancers. Study background: Every 2 weeks, patients received ivuxolimab intravenously, dosed at 0.01 to 10 mg/kg. The group had a mean age of around 60 years, ranged from about 20 to 79, and was roughly 83% male. Findings of the study overall: Doses of 0.1 to 3.0 mg/kg were accompanied by clonal expansion of CD4+ and CD8+ blood T cells by week 6. On average, CD8+ T cells showed a greater number of expanded clones than CD4+.

On this clone: Its target is not known.

Germline CDR1 and CDR2: MDHEN and SYDVKM. CDR3 length: 14 amino acids. Deletions cut 5 bases from V and 10 bases from J, with 15 bases between. The method was immunoSEQ multiplex PCR; TCRdb's version includes in-frame clones alone and lacks a portion of them. The sample shows more than 55,000 clones, roughly 89% of them seen only once. Source: CD4+ or CD8+ T cells sorted from blood, taken in a trial of the OX40 agonist ivuxolimab. This clonotype originated in an adult with an advanced solid tumor such as melanoma, head and neck, liver or kidney cancer. The chain uses TRBV28 and TRBJ1-6; a possible D gene is TRBD1 (5 bases). In nucleotides, the CDR3 is TGTGCCAGCAGTCCACGGGGGGAAAGGTCACCCCTCCACTTT. It is translated as CASSPRGERSPLHF.